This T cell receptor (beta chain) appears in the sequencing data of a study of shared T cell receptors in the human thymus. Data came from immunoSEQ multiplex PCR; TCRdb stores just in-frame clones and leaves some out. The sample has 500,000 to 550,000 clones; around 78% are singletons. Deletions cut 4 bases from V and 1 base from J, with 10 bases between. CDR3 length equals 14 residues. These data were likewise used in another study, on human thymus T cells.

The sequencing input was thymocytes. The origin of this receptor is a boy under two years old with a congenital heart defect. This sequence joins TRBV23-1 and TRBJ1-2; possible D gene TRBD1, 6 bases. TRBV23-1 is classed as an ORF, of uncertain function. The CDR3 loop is CASSPPTGNYGYTF. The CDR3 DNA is TGCGCCAGCAGTCCTCCGACAGGTAACTATGGCTACACCTTC.